A selection of T cell receptor beta chains follows, all from one sample in a study of monozygotic twins with inflammatory bowel disease. TCRdb re-called the 5' RACE reads and shows each CDR3 protein once, DNA omitted. The sample totals approximately 160,000 distinct CDR3 sequences. The specimen was blood. The receptors derive from a human donor with ulcerative colitis or Crohn's disease, or a healthy co-twin of an affected twin (not recorded which). CDR3s include the opening cysteine and the closing phenylalanine or tryptophan. The order of the fields is V gene, J gene, CDR3 protein.

TRBV11-1,TRBJ2-1,CASTMAASGSWNEQFF
TRBV24-1,TRBJ2-1,CATSVAGNSRNEQFF
TRBV5-1,TRBJ1-2,CASSPDLMGNYGYTF
TRBV7-2,TRBJ2-5,CASSVRDRETQYF
TRBV18,TRBJ1-1,CASSMSLNTEAFF
TRBV28,TRBJ2-3,CARKASGSDSDTQYF
TRBV20-1,TRBJ2-1,CSARILFVRGDNEQFF
TRBV28,TRBJ2-5,CASSFRGRQETQYF
TRBV5-1,TRBJ2-2,CASSFGWGRTDNTGELFF
TRBV7-9,TRBJ1-2,CASSLAGPNYGYTF
TRBV25-1,TRBJ1-6,CASSQTGVGVDMPLHF
TRBV12-3/TRBV12-4,TRBJ1-5,CAFEGGPNQPQHF
TRBV18,TRBJ1-6,CASSEGRGESPLHF
TRBV7-2,TRBJ2-5,CASSLNFRYTETQYF
TRBV7-9,TRBJ2-7,CASSLTGKPPYEQYF
TRBV7-2,TRBJ2-2,CASSLGGTVVTGELFF
TRBV7-9,TRBJ2-3,CASSLNSGSVADTQYF
TRBV28,TRBJ2-7,CASSFGGRYEQYF
TRBV25-1,TRBJ2-1,CASLLRNEQFF
TRBV5-1,TRBJ2-7,CASSATGDEQYF
TRBV7-6,TRBJ1-5,CASSLGGTGNQPQHF
TRBV3-1,TRBJ2-7,CASSQDLGSGRAESYEQYF
TRBV24-1,TRBJ2-5,CATALEYPETQYF
TRBV7-2,TRBJ2-3,CASREGAGPGTDTQYF
TRBV6-5,TRBJ1-1,CASSYFRGGPSTEAFF
TRBV5-1,TRBJ2-1,CASSSGTSGWEQFF